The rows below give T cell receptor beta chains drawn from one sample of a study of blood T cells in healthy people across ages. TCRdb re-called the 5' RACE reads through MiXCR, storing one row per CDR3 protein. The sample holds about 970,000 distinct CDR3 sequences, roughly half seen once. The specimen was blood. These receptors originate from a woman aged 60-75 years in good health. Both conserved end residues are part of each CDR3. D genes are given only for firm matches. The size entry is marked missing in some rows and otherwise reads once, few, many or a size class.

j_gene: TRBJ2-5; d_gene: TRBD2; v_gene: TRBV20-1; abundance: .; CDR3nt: TGCAGTGCAATTAGACTAGCGGCTGGGGAGACCCAGTACTTC; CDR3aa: CSAIRLAAGETQYF
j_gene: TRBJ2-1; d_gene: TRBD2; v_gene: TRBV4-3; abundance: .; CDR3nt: TGCGCCAGCAGCCAAGTTAGCGGGACCTTCTCCTACAATGAGCAGTTCTTC; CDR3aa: CASSQVSGTFSYNEQFF
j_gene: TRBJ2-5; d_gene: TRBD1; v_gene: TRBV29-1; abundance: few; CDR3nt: TGCAGCGTTCCAGGGGGCGGGGAGACCCAGTACTTC; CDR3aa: CSVPGGGETQYF
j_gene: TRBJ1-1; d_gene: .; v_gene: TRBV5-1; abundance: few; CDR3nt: TGCGCCAGCAGCGGAGCTGGGCACACTGAAGCTTTCTTT; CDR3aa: CASSGAGHTEAFF
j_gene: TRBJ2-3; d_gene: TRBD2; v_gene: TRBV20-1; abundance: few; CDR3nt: TGCAGTGCTAGAGATTTCTTTAGACTAGCGGGGCGAAGCACAGATACGCAGTATTTT; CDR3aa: CSARDFFRLAGRSTDTQYF
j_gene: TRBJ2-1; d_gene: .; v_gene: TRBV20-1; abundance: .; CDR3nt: TGCAGTGCCCACTACAATGAGCAGTTCTTC; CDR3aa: CSAHYNEQFF
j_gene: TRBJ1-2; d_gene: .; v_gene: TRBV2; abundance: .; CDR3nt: TGTGCCAGCCAGAGCAACTATGGCTACACCTTC; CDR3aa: CASQSNYGYTF
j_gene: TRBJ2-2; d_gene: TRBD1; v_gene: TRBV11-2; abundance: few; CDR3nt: TGTGCCAGCAGCTCCGGGACAGGATTAACCGGGGAGCTGTTTTTT; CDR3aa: CASSSGTGLTGELFF
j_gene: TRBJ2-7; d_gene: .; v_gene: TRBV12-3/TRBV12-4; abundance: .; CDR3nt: TGTGCCAGCAGTACCGTTACTCCAGGGGACTCCTACGAGCAGTACTTC; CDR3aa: CASSTVTPGDSYEQYF
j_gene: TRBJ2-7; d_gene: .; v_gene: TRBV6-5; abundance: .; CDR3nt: TGTGCCAGCAGTTACTCGGGCTGGGGTCCCCCAGGCGAGCAGTACTTC; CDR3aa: CASSYSGWGPPGEQYF
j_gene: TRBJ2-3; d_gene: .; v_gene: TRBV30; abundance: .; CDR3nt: TGTGCCTGGACCGGTATCGCGGTACGGGCAGATACGCAGTATTTT; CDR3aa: CAWTGIAVRADTQYF
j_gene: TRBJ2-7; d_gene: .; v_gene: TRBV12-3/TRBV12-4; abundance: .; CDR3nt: TGTGCCAGCACGAGGGCCAGCTCCTACGAGCAGTACTTC; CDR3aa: CASTRASSYEQYF
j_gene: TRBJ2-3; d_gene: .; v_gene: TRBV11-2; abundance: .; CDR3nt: TGTGCCAGCAGCTTAGGGTGGGGGAGGCACACAGATACGCAGTATTTT; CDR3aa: CASSLGWGRHTDTQYF
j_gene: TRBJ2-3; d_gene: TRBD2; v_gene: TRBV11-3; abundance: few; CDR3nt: TGTGCCAGCAGCTTAGATCGTGGACTAGCGGGAGGTGAGCATACGCAGTATTTT; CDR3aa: CASSLDRGLAGGEHTQYF
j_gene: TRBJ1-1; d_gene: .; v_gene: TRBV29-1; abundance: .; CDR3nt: TGCAGCGTTGAAGCCGGGGGCACTGAAGCTTTCTTT; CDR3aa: CSVEAGGTEAFF
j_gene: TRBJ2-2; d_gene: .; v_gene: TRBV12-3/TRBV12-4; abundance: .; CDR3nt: TGTGCCAGCAGTTTCGGAAGGACGGCCGGGGAGCTGTTTTTT; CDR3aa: CASSFGRTAGELFF
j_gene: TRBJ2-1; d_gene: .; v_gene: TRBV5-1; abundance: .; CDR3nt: TGCGCCAGCAGCCTGAGGACAGAAGAGACCCAGTTCTTC; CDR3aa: CASSLRTEETQFF
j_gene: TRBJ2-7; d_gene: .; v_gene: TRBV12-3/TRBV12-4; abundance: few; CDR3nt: TGTGCCAGCACGCGGGTGTTGGGGGGCGAGCAGTACTTC; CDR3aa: CASTRVLGGEQYF
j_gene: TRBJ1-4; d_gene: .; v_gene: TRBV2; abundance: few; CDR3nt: TGTGCCAGCAGTGGACAGTCTGCAACTAATGAAAAACTGTTTTTT; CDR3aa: CASSGQSATNEKLFF
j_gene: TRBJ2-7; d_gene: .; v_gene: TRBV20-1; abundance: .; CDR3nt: TGCAGTGCTACCCGTCAGATCTCCTACGAGCAGTACTTC; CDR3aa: CSATRQISYEQYF
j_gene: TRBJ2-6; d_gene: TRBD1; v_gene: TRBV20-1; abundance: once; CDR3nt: TGCAGTGCTGCCGACAGGGCCTCTGGGGCCAACGTCCTGACTTTC; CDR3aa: CSAADRASGANVLTF
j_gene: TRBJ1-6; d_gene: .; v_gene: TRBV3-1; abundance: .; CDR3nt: TGTGCCAGCAGCCAACTACAGATTAATTCACCCCTCCACTTT; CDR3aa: CASSQLQINSPLHF
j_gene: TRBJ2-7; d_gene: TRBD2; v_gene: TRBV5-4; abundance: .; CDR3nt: TGTGCCAGCAGCTACCGCGGGAGGTCTGCCTACGAGCAGTACTTC; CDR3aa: CASSYRGRSAYEQYF
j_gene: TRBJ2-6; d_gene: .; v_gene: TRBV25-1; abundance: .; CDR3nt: TGTGCCAGCAGTGCGGACCGCGACCCTGGGGCCAACGTCCTGACTTTC; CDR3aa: CASSADRDPGANVLTF
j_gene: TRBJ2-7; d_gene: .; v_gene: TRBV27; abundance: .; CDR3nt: TGTGCCAGCAGTTTTCGGAGGGGGACCATAACCTACGAGCAGTACTTC; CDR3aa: CASSFRRGTITYEQYF
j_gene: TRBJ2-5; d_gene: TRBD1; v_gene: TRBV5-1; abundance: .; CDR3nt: TGCGCCAGCCGAGTCCAACCACAGGGGCGTGGAGAGACCCAGTACTTC; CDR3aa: CASRVQPQGRGETQYF
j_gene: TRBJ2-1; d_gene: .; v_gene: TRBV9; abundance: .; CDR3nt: TGTGCCAGCAGCGACCGGACGGAAAGGACCTACAATGAGCAGTTCTTC; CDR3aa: CASSDRTERTYNEQFF
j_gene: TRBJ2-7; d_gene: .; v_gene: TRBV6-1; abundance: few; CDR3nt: TGTGCCAGCAGAGTGGGAATTGGATATTACGAGCAGTACTTC; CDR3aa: CASRVGIGYYEQYF
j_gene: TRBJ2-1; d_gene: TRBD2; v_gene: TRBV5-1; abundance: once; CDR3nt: TGCGCCAGCGAGCGGGAGTACGGCAAGGAGCAGTTCTTC; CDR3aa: CASEREYGKEQFF
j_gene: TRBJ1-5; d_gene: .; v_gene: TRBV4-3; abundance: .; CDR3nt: TGCGCCAGCAGCCAAGTTAGGGGGTTTGGGACACTAAAGCATTTT; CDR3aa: CASSQVRGFGTLKHF
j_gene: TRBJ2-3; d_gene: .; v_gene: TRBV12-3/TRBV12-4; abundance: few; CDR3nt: TGTGCCAGCAGTTTGGCTCCATCCCATACGCAGTATTTT; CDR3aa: CASSLAPSHTQYF
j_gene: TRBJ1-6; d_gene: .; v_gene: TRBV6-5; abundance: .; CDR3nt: TGTGCCAGCAGTAGATCGCGGGACTCACCCCTCCACTTT; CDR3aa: CASSRSRDSPLHF
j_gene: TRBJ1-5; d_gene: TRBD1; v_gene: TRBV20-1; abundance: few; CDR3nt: TGCAGTGCTAGGACAGGGGGAAGGGATCAGCCCCAGCATTTT; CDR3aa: CSARTGGRDQPQHF
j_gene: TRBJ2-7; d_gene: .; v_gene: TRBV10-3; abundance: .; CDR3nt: TGTGCCATCAGTGAGTCGGGTGAAGGGACCTACGAGCAGTACTTC; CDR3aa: CAISESGEGTYEQYF
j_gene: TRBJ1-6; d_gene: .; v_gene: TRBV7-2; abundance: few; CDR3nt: TGTGCCAGCAGCTCTAGCGCAGTCACGAGCTCCTATAATTCACCCCTCCACTTT; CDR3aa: CASSSSAVTSSYNSPLHF
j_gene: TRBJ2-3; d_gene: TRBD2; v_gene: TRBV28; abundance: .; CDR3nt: TGTGCCAGCAGCACACCGGGACTAGCGGGCACAGATACGCAGTATTTT; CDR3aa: CASSTPGLAGTDTQYF
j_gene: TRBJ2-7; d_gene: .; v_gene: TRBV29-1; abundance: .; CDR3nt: TGCAGCGTTGAAGGTACAGACTCCTACGAGCAGTACTTC; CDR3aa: CSVEGTDSYEQYF
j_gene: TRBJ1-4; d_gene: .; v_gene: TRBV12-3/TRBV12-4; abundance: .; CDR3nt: TGTGCCAGCAGTTTAGGGGTGCTGCTCGGGGAACTGTTTTTT; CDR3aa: CASSLGVLLGELFF
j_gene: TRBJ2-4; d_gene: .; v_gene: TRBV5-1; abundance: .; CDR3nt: TGCGCCAGCAGCCAATCCCCAAACATTCAGTACTTC; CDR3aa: CASSQSPNIQYF
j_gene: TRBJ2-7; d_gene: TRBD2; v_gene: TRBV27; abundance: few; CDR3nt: TGTGCCAGCAGTAGGACTAGCTGGGCCTACGAGCAGTACTTC; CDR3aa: CASSRTSWAYEQYF